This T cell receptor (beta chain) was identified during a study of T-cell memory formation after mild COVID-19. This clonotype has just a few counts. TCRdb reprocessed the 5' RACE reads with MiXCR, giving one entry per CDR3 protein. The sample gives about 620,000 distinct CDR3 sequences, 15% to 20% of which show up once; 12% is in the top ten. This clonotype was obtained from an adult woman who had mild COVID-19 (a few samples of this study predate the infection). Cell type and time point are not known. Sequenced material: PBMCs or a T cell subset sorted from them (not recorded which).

CDR3 residues: CASSLSAGGTYNEQFF. DNA of the CDR3: TGCGCCAGCAGCTTGTCAGCGGGGGGAACCTACAATGAGCAGTTCTTC. The V and J genes are TRBV5-1 and TRBJ2-1, with TRBD2 identical over 9 bases. The V segment lost 1 base and the J segment 2 bases; nucleotides outside the gene matches: 4. There are 16 residues in the CDR3. Germline V gene sequence: CDR1 SGHRS, CDR2 YFSETQ.